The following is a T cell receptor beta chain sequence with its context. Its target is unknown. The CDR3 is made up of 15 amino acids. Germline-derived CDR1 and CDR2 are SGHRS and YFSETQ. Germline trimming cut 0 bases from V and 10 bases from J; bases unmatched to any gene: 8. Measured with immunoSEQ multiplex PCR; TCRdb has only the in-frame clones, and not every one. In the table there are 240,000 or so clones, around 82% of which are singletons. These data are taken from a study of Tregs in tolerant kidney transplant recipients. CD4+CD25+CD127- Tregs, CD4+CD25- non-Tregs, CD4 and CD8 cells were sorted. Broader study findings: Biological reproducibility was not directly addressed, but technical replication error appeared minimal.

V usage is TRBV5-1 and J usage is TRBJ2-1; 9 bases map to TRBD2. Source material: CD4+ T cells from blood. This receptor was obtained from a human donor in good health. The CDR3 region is CASSLVSAGGLEQFF. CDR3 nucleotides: TGCGCCAGCAGCTTGGTTTCTGCGGGAGGGCTCGAGCAGTTCTTC.